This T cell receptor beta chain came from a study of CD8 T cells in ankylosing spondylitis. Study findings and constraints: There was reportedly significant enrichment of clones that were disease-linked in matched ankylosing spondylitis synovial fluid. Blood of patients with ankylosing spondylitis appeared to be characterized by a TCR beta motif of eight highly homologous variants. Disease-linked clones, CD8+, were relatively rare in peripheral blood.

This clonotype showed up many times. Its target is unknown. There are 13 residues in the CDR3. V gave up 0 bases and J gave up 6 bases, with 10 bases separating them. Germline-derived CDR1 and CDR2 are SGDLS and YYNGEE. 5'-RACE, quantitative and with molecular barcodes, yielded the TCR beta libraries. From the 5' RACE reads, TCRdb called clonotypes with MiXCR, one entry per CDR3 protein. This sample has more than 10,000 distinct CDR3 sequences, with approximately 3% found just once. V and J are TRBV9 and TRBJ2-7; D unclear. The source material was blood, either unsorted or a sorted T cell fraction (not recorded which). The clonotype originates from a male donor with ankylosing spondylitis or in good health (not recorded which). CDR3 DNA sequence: TGTGCCAGCAGCGTAGGCCTAGGATCCGAGCAGTACTTC. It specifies CASSVGLGSEQYF. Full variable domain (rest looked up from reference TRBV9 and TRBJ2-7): DSGVTQTPKHLITATGQRVTLRCSPRSGDLSVYWYQQSLDQGLQFLIQYYNGEERAKGNILERFSAQQFPDLHSELNLSSLELGDSALYFCASSVGLGSEQYFGPGTRLTVT.